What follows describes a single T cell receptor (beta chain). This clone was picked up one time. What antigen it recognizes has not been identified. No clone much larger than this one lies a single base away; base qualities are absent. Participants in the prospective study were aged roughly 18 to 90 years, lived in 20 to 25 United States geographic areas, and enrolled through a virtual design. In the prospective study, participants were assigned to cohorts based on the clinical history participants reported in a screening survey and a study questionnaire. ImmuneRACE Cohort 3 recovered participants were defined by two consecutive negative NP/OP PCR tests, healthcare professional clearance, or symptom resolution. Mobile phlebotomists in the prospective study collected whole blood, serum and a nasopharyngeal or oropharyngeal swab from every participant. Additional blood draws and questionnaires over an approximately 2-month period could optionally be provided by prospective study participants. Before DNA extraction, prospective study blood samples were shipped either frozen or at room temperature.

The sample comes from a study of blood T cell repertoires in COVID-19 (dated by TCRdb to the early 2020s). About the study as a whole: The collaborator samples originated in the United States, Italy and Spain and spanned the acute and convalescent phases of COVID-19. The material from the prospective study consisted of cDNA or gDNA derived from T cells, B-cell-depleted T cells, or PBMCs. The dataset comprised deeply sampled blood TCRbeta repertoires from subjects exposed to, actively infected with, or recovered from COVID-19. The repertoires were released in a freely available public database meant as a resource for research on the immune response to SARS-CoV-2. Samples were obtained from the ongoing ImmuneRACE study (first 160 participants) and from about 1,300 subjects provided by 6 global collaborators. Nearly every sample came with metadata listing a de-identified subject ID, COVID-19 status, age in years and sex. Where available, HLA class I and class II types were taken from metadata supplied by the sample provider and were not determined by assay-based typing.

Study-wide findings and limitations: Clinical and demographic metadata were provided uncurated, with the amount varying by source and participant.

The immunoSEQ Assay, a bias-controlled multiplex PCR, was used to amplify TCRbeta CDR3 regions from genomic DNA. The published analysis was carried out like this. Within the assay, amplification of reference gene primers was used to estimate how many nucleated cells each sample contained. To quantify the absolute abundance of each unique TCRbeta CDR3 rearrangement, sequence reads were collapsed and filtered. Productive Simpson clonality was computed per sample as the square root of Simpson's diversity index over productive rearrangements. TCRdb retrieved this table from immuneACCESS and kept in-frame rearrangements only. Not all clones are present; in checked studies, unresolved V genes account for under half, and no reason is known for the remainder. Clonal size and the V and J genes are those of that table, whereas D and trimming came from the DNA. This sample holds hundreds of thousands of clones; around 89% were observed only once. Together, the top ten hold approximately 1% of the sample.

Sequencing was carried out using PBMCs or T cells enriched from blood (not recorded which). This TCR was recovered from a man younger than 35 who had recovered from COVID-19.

The nucleotide sequence reads TGTGCCAGTAGTCAAAAAGGGAGATTGAACACTGAAGCTTTCTTT. The resulting protein is CASSQKGRLNTEAFF. The chain was built from TRBV19 and TRBJ1-1; no D gene can be assigned with confidence. V and J are truncated by 5 bases and 0 bases respectively, leaving an intervening sequence of 13 bases. The CDR3 numbers 15 residues from cysteine through phenylalanine. The only DNA kept is the CDR3, 45 bases in frame from the first base. The germline V gene (reference sequence) gives CDR1 as LNHDA and CDR2 as SQIVND.